This T cell receptor (beta chain) was obtained from a study of cytomegalovirus exposure and HLA in healthy donors. Study-wide findings and caveats: The authors confirmed in vitro that three CMV-associated chains were specific for CMV antigens. In a later analysis, productive TCRs from donors in an Asian-associated ancestry cluster reportedly carried fewer N-insertions than the cohort mean.

V was cut by 3 bases and J by 2 bases, with 9 bases left in between. The germline CDR1 and CDR2 sequences are SGHAT and FQNNGV. This CDR3 is 14 amino acids long. With regard to this clone: The antigen is not known.

Primers for the PCR totalled 60 Vbeta and 13 Jbeta. Clones were read by immunoSEQ multiplex PCR, and TCRdb kept only the in-frame ones, dropping some. The data show 130,000 or so clones, 82% seen once. Material for sequencing was PBMCs. The rearrangement joins TRBV11-2 to TRBJ2-3; no definite D call. The receptor's source is a man between 18 and 35 years old in good health and CMV-seropositive. CDR3: CASSFVSVTDTQYF. In DNA form, the CDR3 reads TGTGCCAGCAGCTTTGTCAGCGTCACAGATACGCAGTATTTT.